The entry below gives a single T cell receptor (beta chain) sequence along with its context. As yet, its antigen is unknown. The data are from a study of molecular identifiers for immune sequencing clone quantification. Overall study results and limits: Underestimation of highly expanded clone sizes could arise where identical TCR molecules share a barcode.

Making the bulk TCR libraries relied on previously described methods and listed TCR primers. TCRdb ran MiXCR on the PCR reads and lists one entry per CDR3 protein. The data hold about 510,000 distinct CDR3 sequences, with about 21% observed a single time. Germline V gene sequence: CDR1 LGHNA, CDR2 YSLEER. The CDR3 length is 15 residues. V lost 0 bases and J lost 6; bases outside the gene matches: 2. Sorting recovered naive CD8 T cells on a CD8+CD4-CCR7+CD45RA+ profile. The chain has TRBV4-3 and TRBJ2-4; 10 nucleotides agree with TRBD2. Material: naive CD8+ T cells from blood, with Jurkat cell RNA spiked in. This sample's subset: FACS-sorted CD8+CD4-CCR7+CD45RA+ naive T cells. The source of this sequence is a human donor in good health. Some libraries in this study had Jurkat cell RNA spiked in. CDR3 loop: CASSQDRTSGNIQYF. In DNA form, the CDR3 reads TGCGCCAGCAGCCAAGACAGGACTAGCGGAAACATTCAGTACTTC.